One sample yielded the 5 T cell receptor beta chains listed below, sequenced in a study of human T cells and chemical hapten exposure (TCRdb year 2021). Libraries came from RACE. Data came from a NextSeq 500. TCRdb took the public reads, trimmed them with fastp at Q25, ran MiXCR for clone calling and kept in-frame beta chains. Every distinct CDR3 protein forms one entry, paired with its most common genes and DNA. This sample has 50,000 to 70,000 distinct CDR3 sequences in its table, and 5.5% to 7.5% of those were observed once. Of the sample, 3% to 4% falls within the top ten clones. The time point label for this specimen denotes: healthy volunteer bleed at 6 weeks. Total RNA was isolated from unfractionated whole blood collected in Tempus Blood RNA tubes. What was sequenced was whole blood. The receptors were gathered from a female donor in good health. Some clones in this sample may be carry-over from other donors' samples.

This clonotype was picked up a small number of times. The chain carries TRBV7-9 and TRBJ2-2; 8 positions agree with TRBD1. V shed 6 bases, J shed 6 bases, and the junction held 0 bases outside the gene matches. Germline CDR1 SEHNR, CDR2 FQNEAQ (reference sequence). The CDR3 totals 12 residues. The CDR3 here is CASRQGAGELFF. Here the CDR3 DNA reads TGTGCCAGCAGACAGGGGGCCGGGGAGCTGTTTTTT.

This clonotype was seen only a few times. This chain links TRBV7-9 with TRBJ2-1; D may be TRBD2 (5 bases). The CDR3 runs to 13 residues. Trimming removed 7 bases at V and 9 bases at J, with 16 bases between. In germline, CDR1 is SEHNR, CDR2 FQNEAQ (reference sequence). The CDR3 region is CASTKLTSTEQFF. CDR3 nucleotides: TGTGCCAGCACCAAGCTTACTAGTACTGAGCAGTTCTTC.

This clonotype was seen many times. The genes are TRBV29-1 and TRBJ1-5; 9 bases fit TRBD1. With V trimmed by 5 bases and J by 4 bases, 3 bases remained unmatched. CDR3 length: 13 residues. CDR1 and CDR2 from the germline V gene are SQVTM and ANQGSEA. The CDR3 region is CSVTGGGNQPQHF. The CDR3 DNA is TGCAGCGTTACAGGGGGCGGAAATCAGCCCCAGCATTTT.

Regarding this clonotype: A read error may be the cause here, since a much bigger clone is one base away. J is TRBJ1-5 and V is TRBV2, with 8 bases fitting TRBD1. There are 14 residues in the CDR3. Germline loops: CDR1 SNHLY, CDR2 FYNNEI. CDR3 DNA: TGTGCCAGCAGTCCGCAGGGGGCGAATCAGCACCAGCATTTT. Translation gives CASSPQGANQHQHF.

The V and J genes are TRBV29-1 and TRBJ1-4; no definite D call. This CDR3 comprises 13 residues. Germline V gene data show CDR1 as SQVTM and CDR2 as ANQGSEA. The V end lost 7 bases, the J end lost 7 bases, and 16 bases lay between the germline ends. The CDR3 spells CSAEAEWGEKLFF. CDR3 DNA: TGCAGCGCCGAGGCAGAATGGGGTGAAAAACTGTTTTTT.